These T cell receptor beta chains were read from a single sample in a study of blood T cell repertoires in COVID-19. Sequencing was performed with immunoSEQ multiplex PCR; in TCRdb, only in-frame clones are kept and a portion is missing. Here the sample spans approximately 130,000 clones, 83% being singletons. Sequenced input: peripheral blood. These receptors were collected from a man at least 80 years old with active or convalescent COVID-19. Each CDR3 is given with its conserved first and last residue. Each record gives: V gene, D gene, clone size, J gene, CDR3 DNA, CDR3 protein. A D gene is named only where the DNA matches it firmly. Expanded clones get a size class; other rows say once, few or many, or leave the size out.

TRBV29-1	TRBD1	NA	TRBJ1-2	TGCAGCGTCGTCGACAGGGTGTTTGGCTACACCTTC	CSVVDRVFGYTF
TRBV28	NA	NA	TRBJ1-2	TGTGCCAGCAGTTTGGGGCAGGGAAGTAATGGCTACACCTTC	CASSLGQGSNGYTF
TRBV11-3	NA	NA	TRBJ2-3	TGTGCCAGCAGTTCAAGCGGGAGCACAGATACGCAGTATTTT	CASSSSGSTDTQYF
TRBV27	TRBD2	NA	TRBJ2-3	TGTGCCAGCAGTTCGGCTAGCGGGGGGGCGGGTCCGGGATCAGATACGCAGTATTTT	CASSSASGGAGPGSDTQYF
TRBV27	NA	NA	TRBJ1-6	TGTGCCAGCGGATTACAGGCCTCCCTTTATAATTCACCCCTCCACTTT	CASGLQASLYNSPLHF
TRBV27	NA	few	TRBJ1-4	TGTGCCAGTAGAACCGGACAGTCAACTAATGAAAAACTGTTTTTT	CASRTGQSTNEKLFF
TRBV2	TRBD1	NA	TRBJ2-7	TGTGCCAGCAGTGACCCGGGACAGGGGATCGTCGAGCAGTACTTC	CASSDPGQGIVEQYF
TRBV11-3	TRBD2	NA	TRBJ2-1	TGTGCCAGCAGAAATAGCGGGGGTACGAATGAGCAGTTCTTC	CASRNSGGTNEQFF
TRBV7-2	NA	NA	TRBJ2-3	TGTGCCAGCAGCTTAGCCGGGAGCACAGATACGCAGTATTTT	CASSLAGSTDTQYF
TRBV15	NA	few	TRBJ1-4	TGTGCCACCAGCAGAGAGGGGGCGCGTGTTGAAAAACTGTTTTTT	CATSREGARVEKLFF
TRBV7-3	NA	few	TRBJ1-1	TGTGCCAGCAGCTTTCAGGGGAGCACTGAAGCTTTCTTT	CASSFQGSTEAFF
TRBV7-9	NA	NA	TRBJ1-4	TGTGCCAGCAGCCCCCAGTCAACTAATGAAAAACTGTTTTTT	CASSPQSTNEKLFF
TRBV5-4	NA	NA	TRBJ2-7	TGTGCCAGCAGCAAGGACAACTTATCAGGCGAGCAGTACTTC	CASSKDNLSGEQYF
TRBV5-6	TRBD1	NA	TRBJ1-2	TGTGCCAGCAGCCCTCGGGGACAGTCCAGTTTATATGGCTACACCTTC	CASSPRGQSSLYGYTF
TRBV18	NA	once	TRBJ2-7	TGTGCCAGCTCACCTTATGGGTCAGGGGAGAACGAGCAGTACTTC	CASSPYGSGENEQYF
TRBV6-5	NA	NA	TRBJ1-5	TGTGCCAGCAGTCGAACAGGCGGTAGCAATCAGCCCCAGCATTTT	CASSRTGGSNQPQHF
TRBV5-1	TRBD1	NA	TRBJ1-2	TGCGCCAGCAGCTTGGAAGGGGGCGAGGGCTACACCTTC	CASSLEGGEGYTF
TRBV2	NA	NA	TRBJ2-7	TGTGCCAGCAGTGGAGACGCAGGCTACGAGCAGTACTTC	CASSGDAGYEQYF
TRBV7-2	NA	NA	TRBJ2-7	TGTGCCAGCAGCTTAGAGGGCTCAGGGATCCACGAGCAGTACTTC	CASSLEGSGIHEQYF
TRBV5-5	TRBD2	once	TRBJ2-3	TGTGCCACCACCCGACTAGCGGTCAGCACAGATACGCAGTATTTT	CATTRLAVSTDTQYF
TRBV19	NA	NA	TRBJ1-2	TGTGCCAGTAGTACCGCGGGCAGGGGTAACTATGGCTACACCTTC	CASSTAGRGNYGYTF
TRBV6-5	TRBD1	NA	TRBJ1-2	TGTGCCAGCAGTTACCGACAGGGTAACTATGGCTACACCTTC	CASSYRQGNYGYTF
TRBV18	TRBD1	NA	TRBJ1-3	TGTGCCAGCTCACTACAGGGGGCTGGAAACACCATATATTTT	CASSLQGAGNTIYF
TRBV29-1	NA	NA	TRBJ2-3	TGCAGCGGGGGGGACAGTCCCACAGATACGCAGTATTTT	CSGGDSPTDTQYF
TRBV19	TRBD1	NA	TRBJ1-2	TGTGCCAGTAGTGCCCGGGACAGGGTGTCTGGCTACACCTTC	CASSARDRVSGYTF
TRBV25-1	TRBD2	NA	TRBJ2-5	TGTGCCAGCAGTGAATATCGGGCTAGCGGGGGGACGGAGACCCAGTACTTC	CASSEYRASGGTETQYF